This T cell receptor beta chain emerged from a study of blood T cells in healthy people across ages. Study results and limitations: Long-lived donors had more naive CD4+ cells and higher diversity than aged donors.

The authors ran a second PCR of about 6 to 11 cycles using a sample-barcoded 5' primer and a J-beta primer mix. MiXCR was run by TCRdb on the 5' RACE reads, yielding one entry per CDR3 protein. Of 800,000 to 950,000 distinct CDR3 sequences in the sample, roughly 29% were seen once. Between the trimmed V and J ends, which lost 4 bases and 0 bases, there was a span of 13 bases. The CDR3 has 16 amino acids. The germline V gene has CDR1 MNHEY and CDR2 SMNVEV (reference sequence). There are a few counts of this clonotype. The target antigen is unknown. This sample also appeared in a second study, on T cells of mothers and their children. Per that study: A few healthy Caucasian mothers, along with their six children, served as the donors. All RNA that had been extracted was used for cDNA synthesis at around 1.6 ug per 15 ul. Slightly higher overlap, not significant, was seen in related mother-child pairs than in unrelated pairs.

What was sequenced was blood. This clonotype was sampled from a woman aged 40 to 50 in good health. The rearrangement links TRBV27 to TRBJ2-1, with no clear D. The CDR3 nucleotides are TGTGCCAGCAGTTCGAGGCAGCCGAGCTCCTACAATGAGCAGTTCTTC. It encodes CASSSRQPSSYNEQFF.